The next 27 T cell receptor beta chains were all read from a single sample in a study of shared clonotypes between healthy human individuals. The protocol was immunoSEQ multiplex PCR, while the TCRdb copy is restricted to in-frame clones and leaves out a portion. The sample includes 2 million to 3 million clones, approximately 94% seen only once; the top ten take around 0.14%. Sequencing input: naive CD4+ T cells sorted from blood. This sample's subset: CD45RA+ positively selected. These receptors came from a man aged 18 to 30 in good health.

The chain carries TRBV18 and TRBJ2-7, with 12 bases fitting TRBD2. The germline V gene has CDR1 KGHSH and CDR2 LQKENI. This CDR3 is 19 amino acids long. The junction had 12 bases not matched to a gene; V was cut back by 3 bases and J by 0 bases. This chain's CDR3 is CASSPYVGTSGGFSYEQYF. For the CDR3, the DNA is TGTGCCAGCTCACCCTACGTAGGAACTAGCGGGGGGTTCTCCTACGAGCAGTACTTC.

V and J are TRBV27 and TRBJ2-7, with 8 bases that match TRBD2. Germline values: CDR1 MNHEY, CDR2 SMNVEV (reference sequence). The J segment lost 7 bases and the V segment lost 8 bases, leaving 7 bases of the junction unmatched. This CDR3 comprises 12 residues. CDR3 sequence reads: CASSGGTGEQYF. CDR3 nucleotide sequence: TGTGCCAGCTCGGGGGGGACTGGGGAGCAGTACTTC.

Of note for this clone: Other DNA sequences of this sample code for an identical CDR3. This sequence joins TRBV6-6 and TRBJ1-5; 10 nucleotides line up with TRBD1. This CDR3 comprises 16 residues. Germline CDR1 and CDR2: MNHNY and SVGAGI (reference sequence). Trimming took 4 bases from V and 2 from J; bases not matched to a gene: 5. The CDR3 DNA is TGTGCCAGCAGTTCTGCCGGGACAGGGGGCAATCAGCCCCAGCATTTT. Translated: CASSSAGTGGNQPQHF.

The rearrangement joins TRBV14 to TRBJ2-6, with D perhaps matching TRBD1 (6 bases). V was clipped by 1 base and J by 1 base, with 14 bases between them. The CDR3 length is 18 residues. Germline CDR1 and CDR2: SGHDN and FVKESK. The CDR3 coding sequence is TGTGCCAGCAGCCAAGCCCAGGGGAAAATTTCTGGGGCCAACGTCCTGACTTTC. This sequence encodes CASSQAQGKISGANVLTF.

The chain recombines TRBV6-1 with TRBJ1-1; D is ambiguous. CDR1 MNHNS and CDR2 SASEGT come from the germline V gene. This CDR3 contains 13 residues. Between the trimmed V and J ends, which lost 6 bases and 1 base, there was a span of 9 bases. This CDR3 is CASSSNGNTEAFF. CDR3 DNA sequence: TGTGCCAGCAGCAGTAATGGGAACACTGAAGCTTTCTTT.

In regard to this clone: At the DNA level, this CDR3 is encoded by other sequences in the same sample as well. The CDR3 DNA sequence: TGTGCCAGCAGCGTAGTCGGGGATAATTCACCCCTCCACTTT. Translating it yields CASSVVGDNSPLHF. This sequence joins TRBV9 and TRBJ1-6; D is ambiguous. CDR3 length: 14 residues. Per the germline V gene, CDR1 is SGDLS and CDR2 is YYNGEE. V lost 0 bases, J lost 5 bases, and 6 bases lay in between.

The chain has TRBV9 and TRBJ2-2; 7 bases map to TRBD2. V was clipped by 2 bases and J by 4 bases; unmatched bases: 11. The CDR3 totals 17 residues. Germline assignment: CDR1 SGDLS and CDR2 YYNGEE. CDR3 in amino acids: CASSVSGRRIGTGELFF. The CDR3 DNA reads TGTGCCAGCAGCGTTAGCGGGCGGCGGATCGGCACCGGGGAGCTGTTTTTT.

This clone was seen only a few times. The rearrangement joins TRBV11-2 to TRBJ1-6, with 9 bases that match TRBD1. With V trimmed by 6 bases and J by 9 bases, 6 bases remained unmatched. Germline CDR1 and CDR2: SGHAT and FQNNGV. The CDR3 runs 14 residues. The CDR3 loop is CASRYRGQGSPLHF. The CDR3 bases are TGTGCCAGCAGATACAGGGGGCAGGGTTCACCCCTCCACTTT.

The chain carries TRBV5-8 and TRBJ2-7; TRBD1 is a possible D gene (5 bases). Germline loops: CDR1 SGHTS, CDR2 YDEGEE. With 6 bases removed from V and 6 bases from J, the gap between germline ends came to 16 bases. The CDR3 runs 13 residues. This CDR3 is CASTQGRPGEQYF. Written as DNA, the CDR3 is TGTGCCAGCACCCAGGGTCGGCCTGGCGAGCAGTACTTC.

This chain joins TRBV27 and TRBJ1-1; 7 nucleotides match TRBD1. V gave up 6 bases and J gave up 6 bases; unmatched junction bases: 10. Germline V gives CDR1 MNHEY, CDR2 SMNVEV (reference sequence). This CDR3 comprises 14 residues. CDR3 DNA: TGTGCCAGCAGCATCGACAGGGTTGGGGCTGAAGCTTTCTTT. Protein sequence: CASSIDRVGAEAFF.

Turning to this clone: A much larger clonotype is one base distant, so this may be a read error. Other DNA variants within this sample encode the same CDR3. The chain combines TRBV9 with TRBJ1-1, with D possibly matching TRBD1 (6 bases). The CDR3 is 13 residues long. The germline CDR1 and CDR2 sequences are SGDLS and YYNGEE. The V end was cut by 2 bases, the J end by 1 base, with 6 bases between. This chain's CDR3 is CASSVDRNTEAFF. The CDR3, as DNA: TGTGCCAGCAGCGTGGACAGGAACACTGAAGCTTTCTTT.

This chain links TRBV18 with TRBJ1-1; 8 bases are a match to TRBD1. The CDR3 has 14 residues. After removal of 4 bases from V and 4 bases from J, the junction contained 5 bases not matched to a gene. Germline lookup yields CDR1 KGHSH and CDR2 LQKENI. CDR3 region: CASSLGQGVTEAFF. CDR3 nucleotides: TGTGCCAGCTCACTTGGACAGGGTGTCACTGAAGCTTTCTTT.

This clone has just a few counts. The chain is built from TRBV15 and TRBJ1-1; D is unresolved. This CDR3 has 14 amino acids. Germline V CDR1 and CDR2: LNHNV, YYDKDF (reference sequence). V lost 5 bases and J lost 4, with 14 bases in between. CDR3 residues: CATSPDVWGTEAFF. The CDR3 DNA sequence: TGTGCCACCAGCCCCGATGTTTGGGGCACTGAAGCTTTCTTT.

The V and J genes are TRBV7-6 and TRBJ2-1, with TRBD2 identical over 10 bases. The CDR3 has 16 amino acids. With V trimmed by 6 bases and J by 4 bases, 9 bases remained unmatched. Germline V gives CDR1 SGHVS, CDR2 FNYEAQ. As DNA, the CDR3 is TGTGCCAGCAGTCAGATAGCGGGGGGCCGATACAATGAGCAGTTCTTC. This codes for CASSQIAGGRYNEQFF.

The CDR3 reads CASRGDWSSYNSPLHF. The CDR3 region has the DNA TGTGCCAGCAGGGGTGATTGGAGCTCCTATAATTCACCCCTCCACTTT. The chain is built from TRBV27 and TRBJ1-6; D is undetermined. Germline assignment: CDR1 MNHEY and CDR2 SMNVEV (reference sequence). The CDR3 extends over 16 amino acids. Trimming cost V 6 bases and J 0 bases, with 12 bases left between them.

The chain couples TRBV2 to TRBJ1-1; D not resolved. There are 11 residues in the CDR3. Between the trimmed V and J ends, which lost 2 bases and 9 bases, there was a span of 7 bases. In germline, CDR1 is SNHLY, CDR2 FYNNEI. CDR3 residues: CASSELSQAFF. CDR3 sequence (DNA): TGTGCCAGCAGTGAATTGAGCCAAGCTTTCTTT.

This clone showed up just once. This chain links TRBV6-1 with TRBJ2-5; 13 bases match TRBD2. The V gene's germline CDR1 is MNHNS and CDR2 SASEGT. The CDR3 is 14 residues long. V lost 8 bases and J lost 5; bases outside the gene matches: 5. The CDR3: CASELAGGVETQYF. Written as DNA, the CDR3 is TGTGCCAGCGAACTAGCGGGAGGGGTGGAGACCCAGTACTTC.

In regard to this clone: This CDR3 is also generated by other DNA sequences in the sample. The chain has TRBV6-5 and TRBJ1-1; D is uncertain. CDR3 length: 11 residues. V lost 8 bases and J 2 bases, leaving 6 bases between the germline ends. CDR1 is MNHEY, CDR2 SVGAGI, per germline. This chain's CDR3 is CASGRNTEAFF. The CDR3 DNA follows: TGTGCCAGCGGGAGAAACACTGAAGCTTTCTTT.

CDR3 residues: CASSIPGLAARAEQFF. CDR3 coding DNA: TGTGCCAGCTCAATTCCGGGACTAGCGGCACGGGCTGAGCAGTTCTTC. The rearrangement uses TRBV18 and TRBJ2-1, with 11 positions matching TRBD2. The CDR3 runs to 16 residues. Losses at the gene ends were 5 bases for V and 9 bases for J; bases not matched to a gene: 12. Germline CDR1 and CDR2: KGHSH and LQKENI.

This chain links TRBV19 with TRBJ1-2; TRBD1 might be the D (5 bases). In germline, CDR1 is LNHDA, CDR2 SQIVND (reference sequence). Trimming pared 6 bases from V and 2 bases from J, leaving 16 bases between. CDR3 length: 15 residues. This CDR3 reads CASSVTGMGNYGYTF. The CDR3 DNA follows: TGTGCCAGTAGCGTCACAGGTATGGGGAACTATGGCTACACCTTC.

This sequence joins TRBV2 and TRBJ1-2; 8 bases fit TRBD1. V trimming: 4 bases; J trimming: 8 bases; junction bases outside the gene matches: 6. Per the germline V gene, CDR1 is SNHLY and CDR2 is FYNNEI. This CDR3 region has 13 residues. The CDR3 DNA is TGTGCCAGCAGTGTCCAGGGGGCGTTGGGCTACACCTTC. Its translation is CASSVQGALGYTF.

The chain has TRBV19 and TRBJ2-7, with D unresolved. The CDR3 contains 15 residues. CDR1 and CDR2 (germline): LNHDA, SQIVND (reference sequence). The V end lost 9 bases, the J end lost 2 bases, and 20 bases lay between the germline ends. The CDR3 sequence is CASNNPSAGTYEQYF. The DNA of the CDR3 is TGTGCCAGCAATAATCCCAGCGCAGGAACCTACGAGCAGTACTTC.

The J gene is TRBJ1-1, the V gene TRBV10-3; D gene ambiguous. CDR1 is ENHRY, CDR2 SYGVKD, per germline. The V and J ends lost 5 bases and 2 bases respectively, with 15 bases between them. The CDR3 totals 15 residues. This CDR3 is CAISPLIKGNTEAFF. The CDR3 region has the DNA TGTGCCATCAGTCCTCTAATCAAAGGTAACACTGAAGCTTTCTTT.

The CDR3 here is CASSLTTNYGYTF. Written as DNA, the CDR3 is TGTGCCAGCAGCCTGACTACTAACTATGGCTACACCTTC. V gene TRBV5-4 combines with J gene TRBJ1-2; D remains ambiguous. CDR3 length equals 13 residues. Trimming removed 4 bases at V and 0 bases at J, with 7 bases between. Per the germline V gene, CDR1 is SGHNT and CDR2 is YYREEE (reference sequence).

The chain links TRBV6-1 to TRBJ2-4; D unresolved. Germline V gives CDR1 MNHNS, CDR2 SASEGT. CDR3 length: 16 residues. The ends were cut back, 2 bases at V and 0 bases at J, with 11 bases in the middle. CDR3 sequence (DNA): TGTGCCAGCAGTGAATCCCGCTCCGTAGCCAAAAACATTCAGTACTTC. Its protein product is CASSESRSVAKNIQYF.

The genes are TRBV28 and TRBJ1-4, with a tentative D call TRBD1 (6 bases). From germline, CDR1 is MDHEN and CDR2 SYDVKM. This CDR3 contains 19 residues. Between the trimmed V and J ends, which lost 10 bases and 0 bases, there was a span of 27 bases. The CDR3 DNA is TGTGCCAATAGTTACAGGGACCACAACCCATTTGCAACTAATGAAAAACTGTTTTTT. It translates to CANSYRDHNPFATNEKLFF.

This chain links TRBV10-3 with TRBJ2-3; TRBD2 is a possible D gene (6 bases). Trimming left V 5 bases short and J 3 bases short, with 18 bases between. Germline V gene sequence: CDR1 ENHRY, CDR2 SYGVKD. The CDR3 loop spans 16 amino acids. The DNA of the CDR3 is TGTGCCATCAGTACCACGTCTAGCGAGATTACAGATACGCAGTATTTT. Its translation: CAISTTSSEITDTQYF.